A selection of T cell receptor beta chains follows, all from one sample in a study of OX40 agonist ivuxolimab in advanced cancers. Assay used: immunoSEQ multiplex PCR; TCRdb lists only in-frame clones, some missing. Here the sample spans approximately 68,000 clones, roughly 86% being singletons. The sequenced sample was CD4+ or CD8+ T cells sorted from blood, obtained in a trial of the OX40 agonist ivuxolimab. The origin of the receptors is an adult with an advanced solid tumor such as melanoma, head and neck, liver or kidney cancer. The CDR3 runs from the conserved cysteine through the conserved F or W.

J | V | CDR3
TRBJ1-2 | TRBV6-1 | CASSEGFWDADSYGYTF
TRBJ2-1 | TRBV29-1 | CSVIHSGRAHEQFF
TRBJ1-4 | TRBV6-1 | CASSEDPPGGANEKLFF
TRBJ1-2 | TRBV29-1 | CSVEGQGNYGYTF
TRBJ1-1 | TRBV28 | CASSLTTGGNTEAFF
TRBJ2-6 | TRBV6-5 | CASSLQVSGANVLTF
TRBJ2-3 | TRBV4-1 | CASSQPSGLVTQYF
TRBJ2-3 | TRBV4-1 | CASSQVGLITDTQYF
TRBJ2-1 | TRBV5-4 | CASSLPGLAGVGEQFF
TRBJ1-4 | TRBV30 | CAWSGLTGTGNEKLFF
TRBJ1-1 | TRBV6-5 | CASSYSQGGGTEAFF
TRBJ2-5 | TRBV11-3 | CASSLRWGETQYF
TRBJ2-7 | TRBV28 | CASSSQTSGRAYEQYF
TRBJ1-5 | TRBV4-3 | CASSPGGESGQPQHF
TRBJ1-2 | TRBV15 | CATSREQGDGGYTF
TRBJ2-1 | TRBV7-9 | CASSLVQNTYNEQFF
TRBJ1-2 | TRBV28 | CASIEGHYGYTF
TRBJ2-2 | TRBV21-1 | CATPVGVGTGELFF
TRBJ1-2 | TRBV27 | CASSRGGLLGYTF
TRBJ1-3 | TRBV6-5 | CASIHRLGGNTIYF
TRBJ1-6 | TRBV27 | CASIKTGSSYNSPLHF
TRBJ1-1 | TRBV30 | CAWSVLTGNTEAFF
TRBJ2-1 | TRBV7-2 | CASNLLRGGHEQFF
TRBJ2-5 | TRBV7-2 | CASSPAGLAGRGTQYF
TRBJ2-3 | TRBV28 | CASSSEGGNTDTQYF
TRBJ2-2 | TRBV6-1 | CAITGLIGTGELFF
TRBJ2-7 | TRBV6-1 | CASSQQGSHEQYF
TRBJ1-5 | TRBV6-5 | CASSSGFGQPQHF
TRBJ2-7 | TRBV27 | CASSLSGRVDEQYF
TRBJ1-2 | TRBV28 | CAINRQGRGGYTF
TRBJ1-2 | TRBV5-1 | CASSSASGGDYGYTF
TRBJ1-1 | TRBV5-1 | CASSYVAGQNTEAFF
TRBJ2-7 | TRBV6-5 | CASSSHPPNYEQYF
TRBJ2-2 | TRBV19 | CASSPTQEGGELFF
TRBJ1-1 | TRBV9 | CASSVGGHKNTEAFF
TRBJ1-5 | TRBV7-9 | CASSLSGGQPQHF
TRBJ2-5 | TRBV5-4 | CASSLARMQETQYF
TRBJ2-6 | TRBV19 | CASSSRVSGANVLTF
TRBJ1-5 | TRBV30 | CAWFRLIYSNQPQHF
TRBJ2-7 | TRBV28 | CASSSSYSGSPDEQYF
TRBJ2-3 | TRBV28 | CASSLSGPSTDTQYF
TRBJ1-1 | TRBV6-1 | CASSEPGALRNTEAFF
TRBJ1-3 | TRBV7-9 | CASSPNRGSGNTIYF
TRBJ2-1 | TRBV7-9 | CASSLVAGEQFF
TRBJ1-2 | TRBV6-5 | CASSYRTGVGYTF
TRBJ2-7 | TRBV10-3 | CAIRQGAYEQYF
TRBJ2-1 | TRBV15 | CATSNGGGYNEQFF
TRBJ2-4 | TRBV9 | CASSRWGTKNIQYF
TRBJ2-2 | TRBV10-3 | CAISESKGANGELFF
TRBJ1-1 | TRBV6-5 | CASSYSSTEAFF
TRBJ1-1 | TRBV7-9 | CASSLKTETEAFF
TRBJ2-7 | TRBV30 | CAWSAGTSVRTYEQYF
TRBJ2-3 | TRBV27 | CASSLGLAATDTQYF
TRBJ2-7 | TRBV5-1 | CASSLGGATLLRSYEQYF
TRBJ2-7 | TRBV19 | CASSLTGSYEQYF
TRBJ1-2 | TRBV30 | CAWRGNPGFSGDGYTF
TRBJ1-4 | TRBV6-6 | CASSGGGISEKLFF
TRBJ1-2 | TRBV5-6 | CASSLAVAEGADYGYTF
TRBJ1-5 | TRBV5-1 | CASSLFPRDSNQPQHF
TRBJ1-1 | TRBV6-5 | CASSRGTEAFF